These 3 T cell receptor beta chains were all obtained from the same sample, sequenced in a study of CD8 T cells in ankylosing spondylitis. TCRdb ran MiXCR on the 5' RACE reads and lists one entry per CDR3 protein. The sample holds 380,000 or so distinct CDR3 sequences, 20% to 25% seen once. The source material was blood, either unsorted or a sorted T cell fraction (not recorded which). Every receptor here comes from a male donor with ankylosing spondylitis or in good health (not recorded which).

The rearrangement joins TRBV28 to TRBJ2-7; TRBD1 agrees at 11 bases. Losses at the gene ends were 5 bases for V and 4 bases for J; bases not matched to a gene: 7. There are 15 residues in the CDR3. Germline CDR1 reads MDHEN; CDR2 reads SYDVKM. The CDR3 DNA reads as TGTGCCAGCAGTAGGTACGGGACAGGGGGGTACGAGCAGTACTTC. Translated, it gives CASSRYGTGGYEQYF. Based on the CDR3 plus reference TRBV28 and TRBJ2-7, the full variable domain is DVKVTQSSRYLVKRTGEKVFLECVQDMDHENMFWYRQDPGLGLRLIYFSYDVKMKEKGDIPEGYSVSREKKERFSLILESASTNQTSMYLCASSRYGTGGYEQYFGPGTRLTVT.

The sample holds a few counts of this clonotype. V usage is TRBV6-1 and J usage is TRBJ1-5, with 7 positions matching TRBD1. CDR3 length: 16 amino acids. Germline lookup yields CDR1 MNHNS and CDR2 SASEGT. V shed 6 bases, J shed 0 bases, and the junction held 8 bases outside the gene matches. Here the CDR3 DNA reads TGTGCCAGCAGCGGTCCCGGGACAGATAGCAATCAGCCCCAGCATTTT. Residues: CASSGPGTDSNQPQHF.

In this sample, this clonotype turned up a few times. This chain connects TRBV10-3 to TRBJ2-3; D is ambiguous. This CDR3 spans 16 amino acids. V lost 3 bases, J lost 0 bases, and 13 bases lay in between. The germline V gene encodes CDR1 ENHRY and CDR2 SYGVKD. The CDR3 region is CAISETSGPSTDTQYF. The CDR3 DNA sequence: TGTGCCATCAGTGAAACCTCGGGCCCTAGCACAGATACGCAGTATTTT.